The clone carrying this T cell receptor (beta chain) was detected once. Original analysis: Nucleated cell number was recorded as an estimate derived from reference gene primer amplification. Assay: immunoSEQ multiplex PCR; the TCRdb copy retains only in-frame clones and omits some. The V and J calls and clone size were taken over from that table, and D and trimming were inferred from the DNA. The repertoire holds hundreds of thousands of clones, with 83% as singletons. The data were obtained in a study of blood T cell repertoires in COVID-19. Trimming cost V 7 bases and J 0 bases, with 12 bases left between them. CDR1 and CDR2 (germline): MNHEY, SVGAGI. CDR3 length: 14 amino acids.

The clonotype was recovered from a woman in her 50s with acute or convalescent COVID-19. Source material: peripheral blood. V usage is TRBV6-5 and J usage is TRBJ1-1; D uncertain. CDR3 nucleotides: TGTGCCAGCACAGAGGGTAGGTTGAACACTGAAGCTTTCTTT. Encoded protein: CASTEGRLNTEAFF.